Listed here are 13 T cell receptor beta chains from one sample, sequenced in a study of blood T cell repertoires in COVID-19. Using immunoSEQ multiplex PCR, the repertoire was profiled, and TCRdb retains in-frame clones only, with some absent. Of roughly 30,000 clones listed, roughly 79% are singletons. The sequencing sample was made of peripheral blood. All receptors derive from a man in his sixties or seventies with acute or convalescent COVID-19.

This clone was observed once. CDR3 in amino acids: CASSKGGNQPQHF. In DNA, the CDR3 is TGTGCCAGCAGTAAGGGAGGAAATCAGCCCCAGCATTTT. The genes are TRBV7-2 and TRBJ1-5; unclear D gene. The germline gives CDR1 SGHTA, CDR2 FQGNSA. The V gene lost 6 bases and the J gene lost 4 bases, with 10 bases spanning the gap. CDR3 length: 13 amino acids.

The chain carries TRBV7-2 and TRBJ2-5, with 7 bases aligning to TRBD1. This CDR3 comprises 15 residues. V trimming: 1 base; J trimming: 1 base; junction bases outside the gene matches: 3. Germline assignment: CDR1 SGHTA and CDR2 FQGNSA. CDR3 nucleotide sequence: TGTGCCAGCAGCTTAGTACAGGGGAGCCAAGAGACCCAGTACTTC. It is translated as CASSLVQGSQETQYF.

The chain recombines TRBV18 with TRBJ1-1; no definite D call. CDR3 size: 13 residues. V dropped 6 bases and J dropped 1 base, with 9 bases sitting between them. From germline, CDR1 is KGHSH and CDR2 LQKENI. CDR3 amino acids: CASSYLENTEAFF. The DNA of the CDR3 is TGTGCCAGCTCGTACTTAGAGAACACTGAAGCTTTCTTT.

The V gene is TRBV4-3, the J gene TRBJ2-5; 8 nucleotides match TRBD1. J gave up 1 base and V 4 bases, and 2 bases lay outside the gene matches. Germline loops: CDR1 LGHNA, CDR2 YSLEER. The CDR3 has 14 amino acids. CDR3: CASSRGQGQETQYF. The CDR3 coding sequence is TGCGCCAGCAGCCGAGGACAGGGCCAAGAGACCCAGTACTTC.

The chain has TRBV6-2 or TRBV6-3 and TRBJ2-1; 7 positions match TRBD2. Per germline, CDR1 MNHEY and CDR2 SVGEGT. The CDR3 is 17 amino acids. J lost 0 bases, V lost 3 bases, and 8 bases had no gene match. CDR3 nucleotide sequence: TGTGCCAGCAGTTATACGACAGCGGGGAGCTCCTACAATGAGCAGTTCTTC. Protein product: CASSYTTAGSSYNEQFF.

This chain links TRBV6-5 with TRBJ2-5, with 10 nucleotides matching TRBD1. This CDR3 has 16 amino acids. Germline values: CDR1 MNHEY, CDR2 SVGAGI. J lost 2 bases, V lost 0 bases, and 3 bases had no gene match. CDR3: CASSYSGTGEQETQYF. The CDR3 DNA reads TGTGCCAGCAGTTACTCCGGGACAGGGGAACAAGAGACCCAGTACTTC.

This clone occurred a few times. V is TRBV21-1 and J is TRBJ1-5; TRBD1, the table's D call, was not compared with the DNA. TRBV21-1 is termed a pseudogene. The CDR3 consists of 17 residues. For the CDR3, the DNA is TGTGCCGTGCGGGGTAGGCGCACAGGGGGCCGTAATCAGCCCCAGCATTTT. As protein: CAVRGRRTGGRNQPQHF.

The rearrangement uses TRBV5-4 and TRBJ2-7; 12 bases map to TRBD2. After removal of 4 bases from V and 5 bases from J, the junction contained 10 bases not matched to a gene. This CDR3 is built from 16 residues. From germline, CDR1 is SGHNT and CDR2 YYREEE (reference sequence). The CDR3 protein is CASSATGTSGSHEQYF. The CDR3 bases are TGTGCCAGCAGCGCAACCGGGACTAGCGGGTCCCACGAGCAGTACTTC.

CDR3 coding DNA: TGTGCCAGCAGCAACCTTCAGTATTTT. It is translated as CASSNLQYF. The V and J genes are TRBV21-1 and TRBJ2-3; the D segment call TRBD2 is taken from the table without a DNA check. TRBV21-1 is listed as a pseudogene. There are 9 residues in the CDR3.

The V and J genes are TRBV5-8 and TRBJ1-2; D not resolved. Germline CDR1 is SGHTS and CDR2 is YDEGEE. CDR3 length: 13 residues. V lost 6 bases, J lost 4 bases, and 13 bases lay in between. The CDR3 region has the DNA TGTGCCAGCAACCACCCGCCCGGCTATGGCTACACCTTC. It codes for CASNHPPGYGYTF.

This chain links TRBV14 with TRBJ2-2; no reliable D call. Germline values: CDR1 SGHDN, CDR2 FVKESK. The CDR3 consists of 18 residues. The ends were cut back, 1 base at V and 7 bases at J, with 22 bases in the middle. CDR3 residues: CASSQVDRRRNLGGELFF. The CDR3 DNA reads TGTGCCAGCAGCCAAGTTGATAGGCGCAGGAACCTTGGCGGGGAGCTGTTTTTT.

As regards this clone: An end of the junction differs from the germline gene, which may be a read error. The V and J genes are TRBV6-2 or TRBV6-3 and TRBJ2-5; 7 bases line up with TRBD2. CDR1 is MNHEY and CDR2 is SVGEGT in the germline V gene. This CDR3 comprises 15 residues. CDR3 protein: CASSASGAGQEAQYF. CDR3 nucleotide sequence: TGTGCCAGCAGTGCTAGCGGAGCAGGCCAAGAGGCCCAGTACTTC.

The chain links TRBV7-6 to TRBJ1-3, with 10 nucleotides matching TRBD1. Trimming took 0 bases from V and 6 from J; bases not matched to a gene: 5. Per germline, CDR1 SGHVS and CDR2 FNYEAQ. There are 16 residues in the CDR3. CDR3 nucleotide sequence: TGTGCCAGCAGCTTAGCTTCCGGGACAGGGGTAAACACCATATATTTT. Translating gives CASSLASGTGVNTIYF.